A selection of T cell receptor beta chains follows, all from one sample in a study. From the RT-PCR reads, TCRdb called clonotypes with MiXCR, one entry per CDR3 protein. Altogether approximately 720,000 distinct CDR3 sequences are present, 13% to 15% being singletons, with the ten largest covering 3.6%. The sample taken for sequencing was memory CD4+ T cells from blood. The origin of the receptors is a female donor in good health, serving as a healthy control. The CDR3 runs from the conserved cysteine through the conserved F or W. The D gene is left open where the match is weak. Expanded clones are given a class, and other clones once, few, many or no size at all.

j_call clone_size d_call v_call cdr3_aa cdr3_nt
TRBJ2-1 NA TRBD2 TRBV30 CAWSGLGHNEQFF TGTGCCTGGTCGGGACTAGGACACAATGAGCAGTTCTTC
TRBJ2-4 many NA TRBV29-1 CSVEDEEAGNIQYF TGCAGCGTTGAAGATGAGGAGGCAGGCAACATTCAGTACTTC
TRBJ2-1 few TRBD2 TRBV7-3 CASSPRRASGTNEQFF TGTGCCAGCAGCCCCCGTCGGGCTAGCGGGACTAATGAGCAGTTCTTC
TRBJ2-3 few TRBD2 TRBV7-3 CASSTGLARGADTQYF TGTGCCAGCAGCACCGGACTAGCGAGGGGGGCAGATACGCAGTATTTT
TRBJ2-7 many TRBD2 TRBV6-5 CASSYQREGHEQYF TGTGCCAGCAGTTACCAGCGGGAGGGCCACGAGCAGTACTTC
TRBJ2-3 few NA TRBV20-1 CSARVYTDTQYF TGCAGTGCTAGAGTGTACACAGATACGCAGTATTTT
TRBJ2-7 many NA TRBV6-2/TRBV6-3 CASSTSGAGRPYEQYF TGTGCCAGCAGTACCTCCGGGGCAGGGCGTCCCTACGAGCAGTACTTC
TRBJ2-2 NA TRBD1 TRBV28 CASSSQGAETAGELFF TGTGCCAGCAGTTCCCAGGGGGCCGAAACGGCAGGGGAGCTGTTTTTT
TRBJ1-4 few TRBD1 TRBV5-1 CASSPNRGIATNEKLFF TGCGCCAGCAGCCCCAACAGGGGCATAGCAACTAATGAAAAACTGTTTTTT
TRBJ2-5 NA TRBD1 TRBV20-1 CSANTVGQGAGETQYF TGCAGTGCTAACACGGTCGGGCAGGGGGCTGGAGAGACCCAGTACTTC
TRBJ2-1 few TRBD2 TRBV20-1 CSAANPGLAGDEQFF TGCAGTGCTGCTAATCCGGGACTAGCGGGTGATGAGCAGTTCTTC
TRBJ1-5 few NA TRBV12-3/TRBV12-4 CASSLDFAGNQPQHF TGTGCCAGCAGTTTAGATTTTGCAGGCAATCAGCCCCAGCATTTT
TRBJ2-6 NA NA TRBV6-5 CASSYSRLGTLDSRAGANVLTF TGTGCCAGCAGTTACTCAAGGTTAGGGACGCTAGACTCTAGGGCTGGGGCCAACGTCCTGACTTTC
TRBJ2-3 many TRBD2 TRBV5-1 CASSPGLAESTDTQYF TGTGCCAGCAGCCCGGGACTAGCGGAATCCACAGATACGCAGTATTTT
TRBJ2-3 few NA TRBV12-1 CASSPPWGLAGETDTQYF TGTGCCAGCAGCCCCCCGTGGGGCCTAGCGGGAGAGACAGATACGCAGTATTTT
TRBJ2-7 NA TRBD1 TRBV6-6 CASSYGQGGEQYF TGTGCCAGCAGTTATGGACAGGGAGGCGAGCAGTACTTC
TRBJ2-3 few TRBD2 TRBV3-1 CASSQEGLAGVDTQYF TGTGCCAGCAGCCAAGAGGGACTAGCGGGAGTGGATACGCAGTATTTT
TRBJ2-2 few TRBD2 TRBV20-1 CSAGTSGGAYTGELFF TGCAGTGCTGGGACTAGCGGGGGGGCTTATACCGGGGAGCTGTTTTTT
TRBJ2-5 NA NA TRBV21-1 CASSKSGDLRETQYF TGTGCCAGCAGCAAATCGGGGGACCTTAGGGAGACCCAGTACTTC
TRBJ1-2 NA NA TRBV29-1 CSVDSNYGYTF TGCAGCGTTGACTCAAACTATGGCTACACCTTC
TRBJ1-6 few NA TRBV5-1 CASSFSDGDSPLHF TGCGCCAGCAGCTTTTCCGATGGTGATTCACCCCTCCACTTT
TRBJ2-5 few NA TRBV20-1 CSATDPGETQYF TGCAGTGCTACGGACCCTGGGGAGACCCAGTACTTC
TRBJ2-6 few TRBD2 TRBV11-2 CASSPWDYGANVLTF TGTGCCAGCAGCCCCTGGGACTATGGGGCCAACGTCCTGACTTTC
TRBJ1-1 few NA TRBV20-1 CSARDIGDVYTEAFF TGCAGTGCTAGAGATATCGGGGACGTGTACACTGAAGCTTTCTTT
TRBJ1-2 few NA TRBV6-6 CASSSPSASSLIGYTF TGTGCCAGCAGCTCTCCCTCAGCCTCAAGTTTGATAGGCTACACCTTC
TRBJ2-7 many TRBD2 TRBV20-1 CSANPTSGTNEQYF TGCAGTGCTAACCCGACTAGCGGGACCAACGAGCAGTACTTC
TRBJ1-6 NA NA TRBV27 CASTERALSPLHF TGTGCCAGCACCGAAAGGGCTCTTTCACCCCTCCACTTT
TRBJ2-7 many TRBD1 TRBV20-1 CSARAPRDRGYYEQYF TGCAGTGCTAGAGCCCCCCGGGACAGGGGGTACTACGAGCAGTACTTC
TRBJ1-1 many NA TRBV29-1 CSVLGNGTEAFF TGCAGCGTTCTGGGGAATGGGACTGAAGCTTTCTTT
TRBJ2-5 NA NA TRBV7-6 CASSLGGGLKETQYF TGTGCCAGCAGCTTAGGGGGTGGATTAAAAGAGACCCAGTACTTC
TRBJ2-5 few NA TRBV11-2 CASSDSRGGGETQYF TGTGCCAGCAGCGACTCCCGAGGGGGGGGAGAGACCCAGTACTTC
TRBJ1-1 NA NA TRBV5-3 CARSYIQVFVNTEAFF TGTGCCAGAAGCTATATACAGGTATTCGTGAACACTGAAGCTTTCTTT
TRBJ1-1 few NA TRBV7-2 CASSSMTNTEAFF TGTGCCAGCAGCTCAATGACGAACACTGAAGCTTTCTTT
TRBJ2-1 many TRBD2 TRBV5-1 CASSWGTSYEQFF TGCGCCAGCAGCTGGGGGACTAGCTATGAGCAGTTCTTC
TRBJ2-1 many NA TRBV20-1 CSAEDGSDEQFF TGCAGTGCCGAGGACGGATCGGATGAGCAGTTCTTC